This TCR beta chain was sequenced in a study of CD8+ T cells in alopecia areata. It was cDNA, reverse transcribed from extracted RNA, that served as the sequencing template. Profiling relied on immunoSEQ multiplex PCR, and the TCRdb table lists in-frame clones only, not all of them. The sample records tens of thousands of clones, 55% being singletons. Starting from PBMCs, sorting isolated CD4+ and CD8+ T cells. CDR1 is SGHNT, CDR2 YYREEE, per germline (reference sequence). V dropped 2 bases and J dropped 6 bases, with 6 bases sitting between them. This CDR3 has 12 residues. The sample taken for sequencing was NKG2D-high CD8+ T cells sorted from blood. The J gene is TRBJ2-1, the V gene TRBV5-4, with D hard to call. The receptor's source is a human donor with alopecia areata. As DNA, the CDR3 is TGTGCCAGCAGCTTTGGTAGCAATGAGCAGTTCTTC. Protein: CASSFGSNEQFF.